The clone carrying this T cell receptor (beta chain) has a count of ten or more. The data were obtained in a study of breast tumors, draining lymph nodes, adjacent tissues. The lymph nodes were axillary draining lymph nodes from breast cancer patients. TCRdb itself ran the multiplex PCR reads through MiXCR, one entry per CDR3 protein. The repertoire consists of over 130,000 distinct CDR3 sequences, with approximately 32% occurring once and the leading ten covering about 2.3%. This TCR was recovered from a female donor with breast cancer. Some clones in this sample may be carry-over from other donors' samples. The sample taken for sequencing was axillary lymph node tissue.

CDR3 amino acids: CATVPSRGDTQYF. As DNA, the CDR3 is TGTGCCACCGTTCCATCCAGGGGAGATACGCAGTATTTT. V gene TRBV24-1 combines with J gene TRBJ2-3; a possible D gene is TRBD1 (6 bases). V lost 9 bases to trimming and J lost 5 bases, with 14 bases between them. This CDR3 region has 13 residues. CDR1 is KGHDR, CDR2 SFDVKD, per germline.